The 14 T cell receptor beta chains listed next were all sequenced from one sample in a study of T cells in Graves' hyperthyroidism and ophthalmopathy. It was RNA transcripts that yielded the amplified TCR beta CDR3 regions. Researchers ran a first-round RT-PCR on the TCR CDR3 using the HTBI primer set. In TCRdb, the multiplex PCR reads were re-called with MiXCR into one record per CDR3 protein. The sample lists more than 300,000 distinct CDR3 sequences, about 15% occurring once. The sample consisted of blood. These receptors originate from a woman in her twenties or thirties with Graves' hyperthyroidism.

This clonotype was counted between two and nine times. This chain connects TRBV7-9 to TRBJ1-1, with D uncertain. V lost 5 bases and J lost 1, with 8 bases in between. The CDR3 is 13 amino acids. Per the germline V gene, CDR1 is SEHNR and CDR2 is FQNEAQ (reference sequence). The CDR3 DNA reads as TGTGCCAGCAGCACTAGGGAGAACACTGAAGCTTTCTTT. This codes for CASSTRENTEAFF.

Ten or more counts support this clonotype. This chain connects TRBV6-2 or TRBV6-3 to TRBJ2-7, with unresolved D. V shed 8 bases and J shed 2 bases, with 16 bases lying between them. The CDR3 runs 14 residues. Looked up from germline, CDR1 is MNHEY and CDR2 is SVGEGT. CDR3 residues: CASLKHPAAYEQYF. The CDR3 coding sequence is TGTGCCAGCTTAAAGCACCCAGCCGCCTACGAGCAGTACTTC.

This clonotype was seen ten or more times. A junction boundary mismatches the germline segment, possibly from a read error. This sequence joins TRBV2 and TRBJ2-1, with 10 nucleotides matching TRBD2. This CDR3 comprises 13 residues. The germline gives CDR1 SNHLY, CDR2 FYNNEI. The CDR3 spells CTSLGLADNEQFF. CDR3 nucleotides: TGTACCAGCCTCGGACTAGCGGACAATGAGCAGTTCTTC.

This clonotype was seen ten or more times. The CDR3 region has the DNA TGTGCCAGCAGCTTGGCAGTCGGGGTCTACAATGAGCAGTTCTTC. This gives the protein CASSLAVGVYNEQFF. The chain joins TRBV5-6 to TRBJ2-1; tentative D call: TRBD2 (5 bases). From germline, CDR1 is SGHDT and CDR2 YYEEEE. CDR3 size: 15 residues. V lost 0 bases, J lost 3 bases, and 10 bases lay in between. Complete variable domain (other parts from reference TRBV5-6 and TRBJ2-1): DAGVTQSPTHLIKTRGQQVTLRCSPKSGHDTVSWYQQALGQGPQFIFQYYEEEERQRGNFPDRFSGHQFPNYSSELNVNALLLGDSALYLCASSLAVGVYNEQFFGPGTRLTVL.

V and J are TRBV27 and TRBJ2-7; TRBD2 is a possible D gene (5 bases). The germline gives CDR1 MNHEY, CDR2 SMNVEV (reference sequence). V was shortened by 2 bases and J by 4 bases, with 15 bases between the two germline ends. The length of the CDR3 is 15 residues. This CDR3 is CASSLRYVRAYEQYF. For the CDR3, the DNA is TGTGCCAGCAGTTTACGTTACGTGAGGGCGTACGAGCAGTACTTC.

This clonotype was found a few times. The rearrangement joins TRBV27 to TRBJ2-1; 8 positions agree with TRBD2. The CDR3 covers 16 residues. The germline gives CDR1 MNHEY, CDR2 SMNVEV (reference sequence). Trimming removed 4 bases from V and 0 bases from J; junction bases left unmatched: 5. The CDR3 here is CASSSGGLSSYNEQFF. The CDR3 bases are TGTGCCAGCAGTTCGGGGGGGTTAAGCTCCTACAATGAGCAGTTCTTC.

This clonotype was detected ten times or more. V gene TRBV2 combines with J gene TRBJ2-1, with D unclear. Germline V gives CDR1 SNHLY, CDR2 FYNNEI. CDR3 length: 12 residues. Trimming pared 4 bases from V and 5 bases from J, leaving 6 bases between. CDR3 sequence (DNA): TGTGCCAGCAGTGTGAGCAACAATGAGCAGTTCTTC. Its protein product is CASSVSNNEQFF.

V and J are TRBV4-1 and TRBJ2-2; D remains ambiguous. CDR3 size: 13 residues. V lost 0 bases to trimming and J lost 5 bases, with 4 bases between them. The germline V gene has CDR1 MGHRA and CDR2 YSYEKL. The CDR3 reads CASSQEVTGELFF. The CDR3 DNA is TGCGCCAGCAGCCAAGAGGTGACCGGGGAGCTGTTTTTT.

The chain links TRBV12-3 or TRBV12-4 to TRBJ2-5, with D possibly being TRBD2 (6 bases). CDR3 length: 14 residues. V lost 3 bases and J lost 4, with 12 bases in between. The CDR3 loop is CASSFSAGRETQYF. The DNA for the CDR3 is TGTGCCAGCAGTTTCTCGGCGGGACGAGAGACCCAGTACTTC.

This clonotype was recorded many times. The chain uses TRBV3-1 and TRBJ2-3, with 10 bases that match TRBD1. The CDR3 is 16 residues long. The germline CDR1 and CDR2 sequences are LGHDT and YNNKEL (reference sequence). The junction had 6 bases not matched to a gene; V was cut back by 3 bases and J by 3 bases. The DNA for the CDR3 is TGTGCCAGCAGCCATGGTACGGGACAGGGGACAGATACGCAGTATTTT. Translation gives CASSHGTGQGTDTQYF.

This clonotype showed up just a few times. The gene calls are TRBV13 and TRBJ2-1, with 9 bases fitting TRBD2. Per the germline V gene, CDR1 is PRHDT and CDR2 is FYEKMQ (reference sequence). The CDR3 contains 19 residues. V dropped 4 bases and J dropped 7; count of bases not matched to a gene: 20. This chain's CDR3 is CASSSYSGRGSWVGNEQFF. CDR3 DNA: TGTGCCAGCAGCTCATATAGCGGGAGAGGAAGTTGGGTGGGGAATGAGCAGTTCTTC.

This clonotype was counted a few times. The chain has TRBV3-1 and TRBJ2-5; 7 positions agree with TRBD2. Losses at the gene ends were 4 bases for V and 13 bases for J; bases not matched to a gene: 15. CDR1 is LGHDT, CDR2 YNNKEL, per germline (reference sequence). This CDR3 is built from 14 residues. The CDR3 sequence is CASSLLGSGQNTYF. The CDR3 DNA is TGTGCCAGCAGCCTCCTTGGTAGCGGGCAGAACACGTACTTC.

J is TRBJ2-7 and V is TRBV25-1; tentative D call: TRBD1 (5 bases). Trimming left V 6 bases short and J 0 bases short, with 12 bases between. The CDR3 contains 14 residues. CDR1 and CDR2 from the germline V gene are MGHDK and SYGVNS. CDR3 in DNA: TGTGCCAGCAGAGAGGACATTCCCTCCTACGAGCAGTACTTC. Translation gives CASREDIPSYEQYF.

The V and J genes are TRBV25-1 and TRBJ2-2; D is perhaps TRBD1 (6 bases). CDR1 and CDR2 from the germline V gene are MGHDK and SYGVNS. The V gene lost 4 bases and the J gene lost 6 bases, with 12 bases spanning the gap. This CDR3 spans 14 amino acids. CDR3 coding DNA: TGTGCCAGCAGTGGTACAGGGCGCGCCGGGGAGCTGTTTTTT. It translates to CASSGTGRAGELFF.